The rows below give T cell receptor beta chains drawn from one sample of a study of T cells after posttransplantation cyclophosphamide. Using immunoSEQ multiplex PCR, the repertoire was profiled, and TCRdb retains in-frame clones only, with some absent. Counted here are roughly 17,000 clones, around four fifths occurring once; the ten biggest clones make up roughly 9.1%. Sequenced sample: memory CD4+ T cells sorted from blood. The receptors come from a man between 25 and 39 years old in good health and a related stem cell transplant donor. Each CDR3 is given with its conserved first and last residue.

j_gene	v_gene	CDR3aa
TRBJ1-2	TRBV19	CASSIELTRTVANGYTF
TRBJ2-3	TRBV7-8	CASSNSGGEADTQYF
TRBJ1-1	TRBV6-5	CASSYSGSTEAFF
TRBJ1-1	TRBV7-2	CASSLDSFNTEAFF
TRBJ1-2	TRBV5-6	CASSLSGQGVNYGYTF
TRBJ2-5	TRBV7-2	CASSSVSGGAIKTQYF
TRBJ1-6	TRBV5-1	CASSRGGQGWGSSYNSPLHF
TRBJ2-7	TRBV5-6	CASSFLSGAPGRDEQYF
TRBJ1-2	TRBV13	CASSLGTGEGGGYTF
TRBJ2-5	TRBV5-1	CASSLAATSETQYF
TRBJ2-7	TRBV5-5	CASSLFSSSYEQYF
TRBJ2-7	TRBV11-2	CASSLRGGELDEQYF
TRBJ2-2	TRBV7-2	CASSTSAAGRDGELFF
TRBJ1-2	TRBV7-2	CASSSTGSYGYTF
TRBJ2-3	TRBV5-1	CASSLSGVLDTQYF
TRBJ2-3	TRBV13	CASSSTSGAQYF
TRBJ2-1	TRBV5-5	CASTRGGSYNEQFF
TRBJ1-5	TRBV28	CASSFLQGGSNQPQHF
TRBJ2-5	TRBV19	CASRQTGATTARQETQYF
TRBJ2-2	TRBV9	CASSGGLAGLANTGELFF
TRBJ1-1	TRBV27	CASSSGGTNTEAFF
TRBJ2-1	TRBV5-4	CASSLAGVDEQFF
TRBJ1-3	TRBV5-1	CASSPDRGRGNTIYF
TRBJ1-2	TRBV9	CASSPGMDYGYTF
TRBJ2-5	TRBV5-4	CASSLSGTTETQYF
TRBJ2-1	TRBV11-2	CASSPRLAGGSYNEQFF
TRBJ2-7	TRBV28	CASSRTSDSYEQYF
TRBJ1-1	TRBV7-9	CASSSDRGLRNTEAFF
TRBJ1-1	TRBV6-1	CASSERGTGGTEAFF
TRBJ1-3	TRBV6-5	CASSYSERENTIYF
TRBJ1-6	TRBV12-5	CASGPPGRDNSPLHF
TRBJ2-3	TRBV19	CASSGFASGATDTQYF
TRBJ2-7	TRBV7-6	CASSLSPPGEQYF
TRBJ2-7	TRBV27	CASSRYGTGSYEQYF
TRBJ1-3	TRBV5-1	CASSSSLTGGSSGNTIYF
TRBJ2-2	TRBV2	CGAVLAGGRAGELFF
TRBJ2-1	TRBV6-1	CASSEYSGGGPQFF
TRBJ1-2	TRBV5-4	CASSRDREDYGYTF
TRBJ2-3	TRBV28	CASSLFSVYGQDTQYF
TRBJ2-2	TRBV19	CASKSRTENTGELFF
TRBJ2-6	TRBV18	CASSPVGGGDVLTF
TRBJ2-3	TRBV10-2	CASRDGGRSTDTQYF
TRBJ1-1	TRBV18	CASSGQGGTEAFF
TRBJ1-4	TRBV4-1	CASSQGAGGNEKLFF
TRBJ2-5	TRBV4-3	CASSQDRGFQETQYF
TRBJ1-4	TRBV4-1	CASRPTGTTNEKLFF
TRBJ1-5	TRBV27	CASSTNRVDQPQHF
TRBJ2-1	TRBV6-5	CASSYMGLAVF
TRBJ1-6	TRBV7-3	CASSLGGTDNSPLHF
TRBJ1-2	TRBV11-2	CASSLGGGYGYTF
TRBJ2-7	TRBV18	CASSLGPSRDRGSYEQYF
TRBJ1-1	TRBV14	CASSHIAQGAFF
TRBJ2-3	TRBV7-3	CASSLGGLTDTQYF
TRBJ2-1	TRBV5-1	CASSLYTGGVYNEQFF
TRBJ2-7	TRBV20-1	CSASRGSEQYF
TRBJ2-3	TRBV5-1	CASSFGTRVTDTQYF
TRBJ1-5	TRBV27	CASSLRGPRDRGEPQHF
TRBJ1-2	TRBV7-3	CASSPTPDMDGYTF